What follows describes a single TCR beta chain. The sample originates from a study of CD8 T cells in Susac syndrome. Study in general: Patients with Susac syndrome had blood drawn and were at that point therapy-naive, on corticosteroids, or on intravenous immunoglobulin alone.

Negative isolation yielded CD4+ and CD8+ T cells, and FACS enriched TEMRA cells. Random hexamers primed reverse transcription of roughly 0.5 to 1 ug RNA. Each CDR3 protein is one row after TCRdb ran MiXCR on the immunoSEQ multiplex PCR reads. The sample consists of approximately 160,000 distinct CDR3 sequences, 95% to 96% of them appearing once. Looked up from germline, CDR1 is MDHEN and CDR2 is SYDVKM. The CDR3 runs 13 residues. V lost 8 bases to trimming and J lost 7 bases, with 15 bases between them. The specimen sequenced was CD4+ T cells from PBMCs. V is TRBV28 and J is TRBJ2-1; D is possibly TRBD2 (6 bases). The origin of this receptor is a human donor with Susac syndrome. The CDR3 DNA sequence: TGTGCCAGCGGGCCGGGCGGGATGAATGAGCAGTTCTTC. Protein product: CASGPGGMNEQFF.